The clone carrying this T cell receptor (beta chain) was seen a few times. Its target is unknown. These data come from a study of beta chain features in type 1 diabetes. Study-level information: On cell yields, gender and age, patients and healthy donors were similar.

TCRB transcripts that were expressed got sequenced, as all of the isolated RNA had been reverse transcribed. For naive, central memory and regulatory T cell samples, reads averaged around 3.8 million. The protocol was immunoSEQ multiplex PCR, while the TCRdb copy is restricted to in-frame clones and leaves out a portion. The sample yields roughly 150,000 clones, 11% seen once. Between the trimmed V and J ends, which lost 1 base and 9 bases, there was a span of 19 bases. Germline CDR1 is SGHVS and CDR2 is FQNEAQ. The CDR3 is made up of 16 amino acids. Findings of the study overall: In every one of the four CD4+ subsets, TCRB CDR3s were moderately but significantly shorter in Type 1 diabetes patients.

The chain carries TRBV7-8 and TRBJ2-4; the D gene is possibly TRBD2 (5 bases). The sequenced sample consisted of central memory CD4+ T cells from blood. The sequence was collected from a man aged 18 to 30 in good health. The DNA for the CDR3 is TGTGCCAGCAGCTTAGTGGAGGCCCGGGCAACAGCCATTCAGTACTTC. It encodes CASSLVEARATAIQYF.